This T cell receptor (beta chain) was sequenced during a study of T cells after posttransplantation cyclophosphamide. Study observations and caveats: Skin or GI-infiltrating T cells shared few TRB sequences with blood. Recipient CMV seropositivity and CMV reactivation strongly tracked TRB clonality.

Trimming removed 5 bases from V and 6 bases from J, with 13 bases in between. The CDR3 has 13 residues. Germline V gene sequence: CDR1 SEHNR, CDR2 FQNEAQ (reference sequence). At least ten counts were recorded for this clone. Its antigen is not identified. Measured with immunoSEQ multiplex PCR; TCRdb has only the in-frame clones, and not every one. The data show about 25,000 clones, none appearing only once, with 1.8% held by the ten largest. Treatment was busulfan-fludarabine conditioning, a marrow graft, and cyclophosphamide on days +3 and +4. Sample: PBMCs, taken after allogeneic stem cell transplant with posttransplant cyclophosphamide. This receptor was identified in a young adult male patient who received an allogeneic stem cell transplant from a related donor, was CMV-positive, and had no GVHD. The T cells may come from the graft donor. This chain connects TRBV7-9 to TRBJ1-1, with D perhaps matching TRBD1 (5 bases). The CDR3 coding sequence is TGTGCCAGCAGCCCGGAGGGGAGCCCTGAAGCTTTCTTT. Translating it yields CASSPEGSPEAFF.